The T cell receptor beta chain described here comes from a study of beta chain features in type 1 diabetes. Points from the study as a whole: It was among patients, rather than healthy donors, that naive, central memory and Treg TCRB repertoires appeared more similar. All four CD4+ subsets of Type 1 diabetes patients contained TCRB CDR3s that were moderately but significantly shorter.

For this clone: Its antigen remains unidentified.

Reverse transcribing all isolated RNA meant expressed TCRB transcripts were sequenced. Sequencing was performed with immunoSEQ multiplex PCR; in TCRdb, only in-frame clones are kept and a portion is missing. The table has 55,000 to 80,000 clones, about 50% seen once. Trimming removed 3 bases from V and 0 bases from J; junction bases left unmatched: 6. Germline loops: CDR1 SGHTA, CDR2 FQGNSA. This CDR3 region has 16 residues. Sorted CD4+ subsets: naive, central memory, regulatory, stem cell-like memory (CD45RO/CCR7/CD25/CD127/CD95/CD27 panel). The sequencing sample was made of central memory CD4+ T cells from blood. This receptor was identified in a man aged 25-45 years with type 1 diabetes. The chain has TRBV7-2 and TRBJ2-3; TRBD2 matches 7 bases. CDR3 sequence reads: CASSFSGGMSTDTQYF. The CDR3 DNA sequence: TGTGCCAGCAGCTTCTCCGGGGGGATGAGCACAGATACGCAGTATTTT.